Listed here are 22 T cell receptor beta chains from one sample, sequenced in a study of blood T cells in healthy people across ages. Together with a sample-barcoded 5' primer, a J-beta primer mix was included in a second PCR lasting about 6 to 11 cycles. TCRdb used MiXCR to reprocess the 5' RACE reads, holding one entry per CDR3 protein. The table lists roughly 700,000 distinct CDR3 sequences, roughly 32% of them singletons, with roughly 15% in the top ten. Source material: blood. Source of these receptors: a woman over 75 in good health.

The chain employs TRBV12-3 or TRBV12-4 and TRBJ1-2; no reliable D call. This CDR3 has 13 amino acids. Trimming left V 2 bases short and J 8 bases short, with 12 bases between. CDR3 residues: CASSLLEHAGYTF. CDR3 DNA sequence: TGTGCCAGCAGTTTACTCGAACATGCGGGCTACACCTTC.

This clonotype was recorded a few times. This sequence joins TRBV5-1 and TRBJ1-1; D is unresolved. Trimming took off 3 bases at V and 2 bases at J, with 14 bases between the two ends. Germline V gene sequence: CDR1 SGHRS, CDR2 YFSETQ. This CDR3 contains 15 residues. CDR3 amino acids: CASSSIATGNTEAFF. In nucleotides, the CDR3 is TGCGCCAGCAGCTCCATCGCAACGGGAAACACTGAAGCTTTCTTT.

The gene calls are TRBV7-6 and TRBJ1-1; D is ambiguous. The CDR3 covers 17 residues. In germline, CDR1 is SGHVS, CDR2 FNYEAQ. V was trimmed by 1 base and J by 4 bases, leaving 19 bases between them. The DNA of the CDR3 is TGTGCCAGCAGCTTAGAGACCGGGCAGAGGGAAAGCACTGAAGCTTTCTTT. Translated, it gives CASSLETGQRESTEAFF.

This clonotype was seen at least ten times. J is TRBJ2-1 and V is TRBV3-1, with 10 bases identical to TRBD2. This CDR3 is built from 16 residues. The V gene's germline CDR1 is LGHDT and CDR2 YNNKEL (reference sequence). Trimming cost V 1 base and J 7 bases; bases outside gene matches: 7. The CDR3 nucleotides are TGTGCCAGCAGCCAAGGTCTAGCGGGGGAAAGAAATGAGCAGTTCTTC. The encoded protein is CASSQGLAGERNEQFF.

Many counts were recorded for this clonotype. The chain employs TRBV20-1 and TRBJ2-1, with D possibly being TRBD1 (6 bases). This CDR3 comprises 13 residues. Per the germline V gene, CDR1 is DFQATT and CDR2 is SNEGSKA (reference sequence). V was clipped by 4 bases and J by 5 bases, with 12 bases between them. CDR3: CSATGTLNNEQFF. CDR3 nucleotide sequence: TGCAGTGCTACCGGGACACTCAACAATGAGCAGTTCTTC.

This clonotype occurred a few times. The CDR3 is CASSLFSGRVPTEAFF. In DNA, the CDR3 is TGTGCCAGCAGTTTATTTTCCGGCAGGGTCCCCACTGAAGCTTTCTTT. The chain employs TRBV27 and TRBJ1-1; D possibly corresponds to TRBD1 (5 bases). Per the germline V gene, CDR1 is MNHEY and CDR2 is SMNVEV (reference sequence). The CDR3 loop spans 16 amino acids. V shed 1 base and J shed 4 bases, with 16 bases lying between them.

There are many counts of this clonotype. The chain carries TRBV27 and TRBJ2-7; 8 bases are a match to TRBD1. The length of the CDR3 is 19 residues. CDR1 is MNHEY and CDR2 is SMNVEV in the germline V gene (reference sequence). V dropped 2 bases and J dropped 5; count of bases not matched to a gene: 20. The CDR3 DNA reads TGTGCCAGCAGTTTACCCGGACCTAGAACCGGGACAGGATCCCACGAGCAGTACTTC. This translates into CASSLPGPRTGTGSHEQYF.

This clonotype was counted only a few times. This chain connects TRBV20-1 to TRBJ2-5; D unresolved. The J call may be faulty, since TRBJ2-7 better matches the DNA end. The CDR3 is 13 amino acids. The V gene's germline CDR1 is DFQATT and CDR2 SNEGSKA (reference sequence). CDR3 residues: CSAIGQTAYEQYF. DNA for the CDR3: TGCAGTGCTATAGGTCAGACGGCATACGAGCAGTACTTC.

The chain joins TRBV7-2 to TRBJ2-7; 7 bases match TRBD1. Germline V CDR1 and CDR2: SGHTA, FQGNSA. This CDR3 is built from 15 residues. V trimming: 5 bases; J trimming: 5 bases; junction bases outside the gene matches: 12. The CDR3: CASSRQGPLGDEQYF. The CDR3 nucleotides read TGTGCCAGCAGCCGACAGGGACCCCTCGGGGACGAGCAGTACTTC.

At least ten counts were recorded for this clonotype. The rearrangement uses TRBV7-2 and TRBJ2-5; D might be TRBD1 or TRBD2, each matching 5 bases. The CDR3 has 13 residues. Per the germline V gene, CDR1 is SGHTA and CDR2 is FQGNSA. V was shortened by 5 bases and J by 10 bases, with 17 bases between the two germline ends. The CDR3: CASSVPEGRGQYF. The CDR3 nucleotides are TGTGCCAGCAGCGTTCCCGAGGGAAGGGGCCAGTACTTC.

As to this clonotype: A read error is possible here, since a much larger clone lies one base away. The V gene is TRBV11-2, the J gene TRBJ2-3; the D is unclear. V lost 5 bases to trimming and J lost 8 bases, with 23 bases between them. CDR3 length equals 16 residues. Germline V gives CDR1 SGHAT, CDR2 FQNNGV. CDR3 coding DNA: TGTGCCAGCAGCCCTCCCGGGCTAACGCGACCCCGTACGCAGTATTTT. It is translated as CASSPPGLTRPRTQYF. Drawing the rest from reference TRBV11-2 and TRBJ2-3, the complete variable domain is EAGVAQSPRYKIIEKRQSVAFWCNPISGHATLYWYQQILGQGPKLLIQFQNNGVVDDSQLPKDRFSAERLKGVDSTLKIQPAKLEDSAVYLCASSPPGLTRPRTQYFGPGTRLTVL.

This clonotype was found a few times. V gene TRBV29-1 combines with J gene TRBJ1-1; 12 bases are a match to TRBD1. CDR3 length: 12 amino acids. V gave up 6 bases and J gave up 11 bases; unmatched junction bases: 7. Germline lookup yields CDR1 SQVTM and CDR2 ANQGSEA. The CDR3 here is CSVRGQGADAFF. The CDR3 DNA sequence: TGCAGCGTACGGGGACAGGGGGCGGATGCTTTCTTT.

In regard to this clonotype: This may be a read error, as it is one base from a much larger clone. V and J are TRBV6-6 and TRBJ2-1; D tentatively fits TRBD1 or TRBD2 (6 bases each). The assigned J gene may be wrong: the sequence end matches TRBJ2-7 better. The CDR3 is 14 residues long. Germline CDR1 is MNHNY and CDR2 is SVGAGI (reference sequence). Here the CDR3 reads CASSYGGPGYEQYF. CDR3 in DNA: TGTGCCAGCAGTTACGGGGGGCCTGGGTATGAGCAGTACTTC.

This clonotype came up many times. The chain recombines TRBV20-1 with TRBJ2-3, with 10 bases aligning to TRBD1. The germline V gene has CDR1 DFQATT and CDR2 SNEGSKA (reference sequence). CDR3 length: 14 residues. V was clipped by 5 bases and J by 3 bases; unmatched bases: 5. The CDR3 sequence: CSAQDRGLTDTQYF. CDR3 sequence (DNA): TGCAGTGCTCAAGACAGGGGGCTGACAGATACGCAGTATTTT.

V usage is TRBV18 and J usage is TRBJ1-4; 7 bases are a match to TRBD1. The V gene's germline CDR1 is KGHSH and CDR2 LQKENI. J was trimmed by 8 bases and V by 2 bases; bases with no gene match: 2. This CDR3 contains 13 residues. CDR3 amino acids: CASSPRDSEKLFF. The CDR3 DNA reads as TGTGCCAGCTCACCAAGGGACAGCGAAAAACTGTTTTTT.

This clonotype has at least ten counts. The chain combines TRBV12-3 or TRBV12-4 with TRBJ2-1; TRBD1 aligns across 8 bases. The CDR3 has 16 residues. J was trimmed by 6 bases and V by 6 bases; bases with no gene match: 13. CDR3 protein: CASRARGQGASNEQFF. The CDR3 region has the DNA TGTGCCAGCAGGGCCCGGGGGCAGGGGGCCTCCAATGAGCAGTTCTTC.

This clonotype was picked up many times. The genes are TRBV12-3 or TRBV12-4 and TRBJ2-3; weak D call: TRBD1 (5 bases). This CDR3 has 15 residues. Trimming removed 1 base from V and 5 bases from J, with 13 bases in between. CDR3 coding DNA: TGTGCCAGCAGTTTAGGCAGGGTCACTGAAGATACGCAGTATTTT. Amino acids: CASSLGRVTEDTQYF.

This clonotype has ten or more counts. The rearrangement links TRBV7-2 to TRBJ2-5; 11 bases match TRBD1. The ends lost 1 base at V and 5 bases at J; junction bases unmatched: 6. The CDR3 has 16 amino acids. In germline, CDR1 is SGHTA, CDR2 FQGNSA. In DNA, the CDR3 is TGTGCCAGCAGCTTAGGGGACAGGGGGAGAGTGGAGACCCAGTACTTC. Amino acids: CASSLGDRGRVETQYF.

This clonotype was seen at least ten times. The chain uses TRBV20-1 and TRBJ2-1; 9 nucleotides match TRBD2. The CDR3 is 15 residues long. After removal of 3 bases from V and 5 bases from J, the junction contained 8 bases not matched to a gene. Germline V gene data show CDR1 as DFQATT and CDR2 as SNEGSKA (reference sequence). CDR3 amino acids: CSASRGGAVNNEQFF. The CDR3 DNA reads TGCAGTGCTAGTCGCGGGGGGGCCGTAAACAATGAGCAGTTCTTC.

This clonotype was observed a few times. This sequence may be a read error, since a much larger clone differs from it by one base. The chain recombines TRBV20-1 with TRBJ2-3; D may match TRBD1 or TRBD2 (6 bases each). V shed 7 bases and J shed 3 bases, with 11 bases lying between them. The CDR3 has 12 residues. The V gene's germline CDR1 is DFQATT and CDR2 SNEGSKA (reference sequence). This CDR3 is CSGGTKTDTQYF. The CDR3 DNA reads TGCAGTGGCGGGACAAAGACAGATACGCAGTATTTT.

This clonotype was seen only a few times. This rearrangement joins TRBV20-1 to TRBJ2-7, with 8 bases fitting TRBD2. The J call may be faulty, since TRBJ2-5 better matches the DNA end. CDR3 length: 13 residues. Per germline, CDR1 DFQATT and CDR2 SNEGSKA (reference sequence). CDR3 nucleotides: TGCAGTGCTTCTAGGACTAGCTCCGGGACCCAGTACTTC. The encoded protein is CSASRTSSGTQYF.

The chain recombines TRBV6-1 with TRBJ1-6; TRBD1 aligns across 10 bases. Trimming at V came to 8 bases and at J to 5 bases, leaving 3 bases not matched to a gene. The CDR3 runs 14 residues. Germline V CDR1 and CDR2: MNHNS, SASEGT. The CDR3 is CASRGTGDNSPLHF. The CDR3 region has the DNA TGTGCCAGCCGGGGGACAGGGGATAATTCACCCCTCCACTTT.